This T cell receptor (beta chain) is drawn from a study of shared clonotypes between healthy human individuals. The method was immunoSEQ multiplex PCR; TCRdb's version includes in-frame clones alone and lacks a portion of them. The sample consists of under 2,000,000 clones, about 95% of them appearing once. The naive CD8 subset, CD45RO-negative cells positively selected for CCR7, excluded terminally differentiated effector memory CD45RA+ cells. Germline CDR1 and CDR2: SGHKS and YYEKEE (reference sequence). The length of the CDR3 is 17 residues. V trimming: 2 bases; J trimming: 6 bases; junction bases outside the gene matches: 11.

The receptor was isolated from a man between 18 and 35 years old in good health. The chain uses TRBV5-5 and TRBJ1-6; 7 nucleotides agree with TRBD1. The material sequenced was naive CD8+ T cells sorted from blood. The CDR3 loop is CASSLRYPTGPNSPLHF. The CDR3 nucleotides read TGTGCCAGCAGCTTACGATACCCGACAGGGCCTAATTCACCCCTCCACTTT.